The present TCR beta chain was sequenced within a study of radiation and T cells in renal cell carcinoma. Time point meaning: blood 4 weeks post-SBRT, at nephrectomy. Treatment given: 15 Gy SBRT to primary tumor, nephrectomy 4 weeks later. Blood was sampled at baseline, 2 weeks and 4 weeks after SBRT. The CDR3 extends over 13 amino acids. Germline CDR1 and CDR2: MDHEN and SYDVKM. Unmatched junction bases numbered 0, after V lost 2 bases and J lost 3 bases. Data came from immunoSEQ multiplex PCR; TCRdb stores just in-frame clones and leaves some out. Of approximately 40,000 clones detected, 70% to 85% appear once; the ten largest clones hold about 26%.

The J gene is TRBJ1-1, the V gene TRBV28, with 7 bases identical to TRBD1. This clonotype was sampled from a woman in her 70s with renal cell carcinoma. The specimen was blood, collected from a patient whose treatment included radiotherapy and nephrectomy. The CDR3 region is CASSLGTDTEAFF. CDR3 sequence (DNA): TGTGCCAGCAGTTTAGGGACAGACACTGAAGCTTTCTTT.